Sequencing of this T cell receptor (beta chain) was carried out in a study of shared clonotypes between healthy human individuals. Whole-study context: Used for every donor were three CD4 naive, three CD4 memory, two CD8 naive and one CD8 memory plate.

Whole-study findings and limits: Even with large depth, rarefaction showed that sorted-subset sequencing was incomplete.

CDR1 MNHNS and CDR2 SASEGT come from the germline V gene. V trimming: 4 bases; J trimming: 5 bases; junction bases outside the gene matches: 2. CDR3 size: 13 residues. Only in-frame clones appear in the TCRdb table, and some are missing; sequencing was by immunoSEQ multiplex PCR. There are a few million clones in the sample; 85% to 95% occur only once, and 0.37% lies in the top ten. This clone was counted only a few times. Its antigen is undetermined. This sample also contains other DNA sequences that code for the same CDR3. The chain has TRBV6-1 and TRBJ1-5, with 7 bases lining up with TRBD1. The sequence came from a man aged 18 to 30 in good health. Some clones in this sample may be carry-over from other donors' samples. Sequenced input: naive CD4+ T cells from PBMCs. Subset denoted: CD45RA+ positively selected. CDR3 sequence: CASSAQGDQPQHF. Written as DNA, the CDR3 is TGTGCCAGCAGTGCCCAGGGGGATCAGCCCCAGCATTTT.